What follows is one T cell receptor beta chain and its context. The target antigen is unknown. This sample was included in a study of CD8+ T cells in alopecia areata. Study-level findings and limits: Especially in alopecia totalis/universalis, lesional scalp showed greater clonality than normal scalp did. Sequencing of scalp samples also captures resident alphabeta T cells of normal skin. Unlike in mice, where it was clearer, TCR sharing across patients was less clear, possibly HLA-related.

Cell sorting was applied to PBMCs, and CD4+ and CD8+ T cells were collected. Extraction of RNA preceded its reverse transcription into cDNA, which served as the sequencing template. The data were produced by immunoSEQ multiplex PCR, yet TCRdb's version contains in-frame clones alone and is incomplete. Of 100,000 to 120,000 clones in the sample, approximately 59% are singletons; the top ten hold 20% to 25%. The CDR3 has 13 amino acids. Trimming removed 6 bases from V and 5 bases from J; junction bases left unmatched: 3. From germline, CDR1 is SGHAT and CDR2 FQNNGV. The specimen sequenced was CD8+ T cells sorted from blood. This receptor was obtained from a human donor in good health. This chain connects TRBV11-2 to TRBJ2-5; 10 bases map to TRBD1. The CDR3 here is CASRDRGPETQYF. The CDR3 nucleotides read TGTGCCAGCAGAGACAGGGGGCCGGAGACCCAGTACTTC.